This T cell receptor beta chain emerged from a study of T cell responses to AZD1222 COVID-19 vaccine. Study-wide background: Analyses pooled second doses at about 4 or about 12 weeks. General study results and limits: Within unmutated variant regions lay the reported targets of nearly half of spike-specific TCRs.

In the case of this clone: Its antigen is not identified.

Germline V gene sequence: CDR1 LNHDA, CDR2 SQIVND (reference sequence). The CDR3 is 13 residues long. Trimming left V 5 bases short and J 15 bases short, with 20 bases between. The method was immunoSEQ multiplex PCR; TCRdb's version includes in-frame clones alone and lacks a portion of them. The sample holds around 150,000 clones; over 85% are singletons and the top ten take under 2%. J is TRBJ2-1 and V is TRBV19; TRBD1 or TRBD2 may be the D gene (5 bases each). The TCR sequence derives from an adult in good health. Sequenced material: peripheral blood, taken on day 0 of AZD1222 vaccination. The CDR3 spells CASSPHSRGPAFF. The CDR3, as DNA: TGTGCCAGTAGTCCCCACTCGAGGGGACCCGCGTTCTTC.